This TCR beta chain was recorded in a study of T cells in Graves' hyperthyroidism and ophthalmopathy. The study's findings and limits: Before onset, by a median of around 6.4 months, the model predicted ophthalmopathy. Most expanded thyroid clonotypes above 0.001 recurred in blood.

Trimming removed 5 bases from V and 4 bases from J, with 12 bases in between. The germline gives CDR1 SGHTA, CDR2 FQGTGA. The CDR3 has 13 residues. Researchers took RNA transcripts and amplified the TCR beta CDR3 regions from them. TCR CDR3 underwent first-round RT-PCR with the HTBI primer set. TCRdb used MiXCR to reprocess the multiplex PCR reads, holding one entry per CDR3 protein. Among 500,000 to 800,000 distinct CDR3 sequences listed, approximately 42% were seen once. Remarks on this clonotype: Its antigen is currently unknown.

The genes are TRBV7-3 and TRBJ2-7, with D tentatively TRBD1 (6 bases). This receptor was identified in an adult man with Graves' disease, either hyperthyroidism or ophthalmopathy (not recorded which). The specimen sequenced was peripheral blood or thyroid tissue (not recorded which). CDR3 in DNA: TGTGCCAGCAGCCTGGACAGTCGGTACGAGCAGTACTTC. Its protein product is CASSLDSRYEQYF.